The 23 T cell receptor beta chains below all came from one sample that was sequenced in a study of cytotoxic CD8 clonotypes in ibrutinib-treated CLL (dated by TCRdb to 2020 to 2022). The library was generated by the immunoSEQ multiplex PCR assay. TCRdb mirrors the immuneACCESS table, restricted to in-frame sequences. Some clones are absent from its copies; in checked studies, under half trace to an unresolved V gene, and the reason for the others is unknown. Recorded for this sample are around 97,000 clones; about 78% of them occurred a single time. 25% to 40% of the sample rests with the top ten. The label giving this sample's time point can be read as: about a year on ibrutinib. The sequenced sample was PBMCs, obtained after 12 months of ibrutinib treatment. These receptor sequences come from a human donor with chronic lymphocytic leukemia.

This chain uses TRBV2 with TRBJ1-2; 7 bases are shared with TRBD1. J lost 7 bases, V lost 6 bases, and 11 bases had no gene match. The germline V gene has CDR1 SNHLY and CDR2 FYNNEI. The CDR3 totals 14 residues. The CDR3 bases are TGTGCCAGCAGCGAGGGGGCCGGCTTATCTGGCTACACCTTC. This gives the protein CASSEGAGLSGYTF.

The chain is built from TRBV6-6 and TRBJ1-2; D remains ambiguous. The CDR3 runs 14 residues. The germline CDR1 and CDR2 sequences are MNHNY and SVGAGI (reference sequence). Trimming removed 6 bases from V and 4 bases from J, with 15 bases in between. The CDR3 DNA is TGTGCCAGCAGCCCCGCAGGTCCTTCCTATGGCTACACCTTC. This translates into CASSPAGPSYGYTF.

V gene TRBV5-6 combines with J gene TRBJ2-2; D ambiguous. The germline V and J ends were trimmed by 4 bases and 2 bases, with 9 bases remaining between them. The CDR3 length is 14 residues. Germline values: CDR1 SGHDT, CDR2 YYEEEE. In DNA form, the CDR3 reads TGTGCCAGCAGCGGCCACAGCAACACCGGGGAGCTGTTTTTT. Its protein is CASSGHSNTGELFF.

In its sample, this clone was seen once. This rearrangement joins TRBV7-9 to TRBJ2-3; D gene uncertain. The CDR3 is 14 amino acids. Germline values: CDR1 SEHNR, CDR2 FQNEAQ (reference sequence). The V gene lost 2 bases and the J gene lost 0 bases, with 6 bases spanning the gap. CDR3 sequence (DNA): TGTGCCAGCAGCTTATCCCCTAGCACAGATACGCAGTATTTT. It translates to CASSLSPSTDTQYF.

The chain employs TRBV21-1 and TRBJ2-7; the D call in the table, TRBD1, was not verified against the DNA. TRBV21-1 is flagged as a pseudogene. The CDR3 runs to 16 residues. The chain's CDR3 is CASTDLTGASSYEQYF. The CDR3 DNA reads TGTGCCAGCACCGACCTAACAGGGGCGAGCTCCTACGAGCAGTACTTC.

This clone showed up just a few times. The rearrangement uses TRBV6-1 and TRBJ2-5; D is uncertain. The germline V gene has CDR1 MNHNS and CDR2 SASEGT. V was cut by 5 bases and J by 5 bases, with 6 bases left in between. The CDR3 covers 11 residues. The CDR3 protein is CASSPRETQYF. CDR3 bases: TGTGCCAGCAGTCCGAGGGAGACCCAGTACTTC.

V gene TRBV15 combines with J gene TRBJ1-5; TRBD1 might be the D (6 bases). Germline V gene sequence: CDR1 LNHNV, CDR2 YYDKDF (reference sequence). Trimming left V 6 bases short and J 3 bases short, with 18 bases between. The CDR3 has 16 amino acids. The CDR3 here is CATSPRQGRINQPQHF. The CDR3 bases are TGTGCCACCAGTCCGAGGCAGGGGAGGATCAATCAGCCCCAGCATTTT.

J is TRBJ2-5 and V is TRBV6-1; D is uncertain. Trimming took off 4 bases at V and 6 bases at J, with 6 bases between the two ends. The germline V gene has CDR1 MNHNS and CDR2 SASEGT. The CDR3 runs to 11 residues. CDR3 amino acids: CASSVGQTQYF. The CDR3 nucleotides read TGTGCCAGCAGTGTAGGGCAGACCCAGTACTTC.

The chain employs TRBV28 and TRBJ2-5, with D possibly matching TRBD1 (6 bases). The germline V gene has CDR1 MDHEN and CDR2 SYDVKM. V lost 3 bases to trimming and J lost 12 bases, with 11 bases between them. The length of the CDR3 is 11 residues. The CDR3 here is CASSFRTEKYF. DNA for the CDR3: TGTGCCAGCAGTTTTAGGACAGAAAAGTACTTC.

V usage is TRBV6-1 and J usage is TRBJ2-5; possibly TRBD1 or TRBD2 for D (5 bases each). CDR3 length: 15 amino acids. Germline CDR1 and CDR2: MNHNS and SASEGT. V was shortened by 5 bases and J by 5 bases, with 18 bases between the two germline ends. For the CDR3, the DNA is TGTGCCAGCAGTTGGACCCCGAGGGGCGCGGAGACCCAGTACTTC. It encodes CASSWTPRGAETQYF.

CDR3 residues: CASSPYIQGNNSPLHF. The CDR3 DNA follows: TGTGCCAGCTCACCATATATTCAGGGAAATAATTCACCCCTCCACTTT. The genes are TRBV18 and TRBJ1-6; TRBD1 might be the D (5 bases). Trimming took 2 bases from V and 5 from J, leaving 13 bases between them. The germline gives CDR1 KGHSH, CDR2 LQKENI. The CDR3 is 16 amino acids.

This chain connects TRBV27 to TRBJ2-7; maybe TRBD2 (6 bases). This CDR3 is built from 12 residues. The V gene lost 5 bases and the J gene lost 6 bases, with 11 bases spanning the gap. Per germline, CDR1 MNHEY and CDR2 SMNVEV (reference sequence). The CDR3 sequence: CASSLPGGEQYF. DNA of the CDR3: TGTGCCAGCAGTCTCCCCGGGGGCGAGCAGTACTTC.

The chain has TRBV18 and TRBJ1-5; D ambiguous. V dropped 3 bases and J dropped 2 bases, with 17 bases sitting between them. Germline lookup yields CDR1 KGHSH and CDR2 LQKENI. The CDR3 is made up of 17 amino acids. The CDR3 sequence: CASSPSAAGMGNQPQHF. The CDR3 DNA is TGTGCCAGCTCACCTAGCGCGGCGGGTATGGGCAATCAGCCCCAGCATTTT.

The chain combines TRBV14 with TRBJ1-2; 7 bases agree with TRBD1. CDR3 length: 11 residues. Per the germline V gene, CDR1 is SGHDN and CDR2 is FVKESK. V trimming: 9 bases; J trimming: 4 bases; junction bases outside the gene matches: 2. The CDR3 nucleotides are TGTGCCAGTGGGACAGCCTATGGCTACACCTTC. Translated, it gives CASGTAYGYTF.

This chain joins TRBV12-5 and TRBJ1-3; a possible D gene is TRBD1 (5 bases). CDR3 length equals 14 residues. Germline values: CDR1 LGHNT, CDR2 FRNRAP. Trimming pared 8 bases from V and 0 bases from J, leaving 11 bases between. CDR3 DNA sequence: TGTGCTAGTTCGTGGGGGATCTCTGGAAACACCATATATTTT. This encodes CASSWGISGNTIYF.

The CDR3 DNA sequence: TGTGCCAGCAGCGTATCGACAGGCGTTAACACTGAAGCTTTCTTT. Its translation: CASSVSTGVNTEAFF. V is TRBV9 and J is TRBJ1-1, with D possibly being TRBD1 (6 bases). From germline, CDR1 is SGDLS and CDR2 YYNGEE. V lost 1 base and J lost 2, with 12 bases in between. The CDR3 sequence is 15 residues long.

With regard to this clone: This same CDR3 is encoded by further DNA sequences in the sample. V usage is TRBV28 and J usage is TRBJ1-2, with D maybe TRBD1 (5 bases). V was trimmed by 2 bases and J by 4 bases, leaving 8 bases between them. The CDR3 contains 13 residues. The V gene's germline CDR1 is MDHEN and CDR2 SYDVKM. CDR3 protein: CASSLQGGYGYTF. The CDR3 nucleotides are TGTGCCAGCAGTTTACAGGGAGGCTATGGCTACACCTTC.

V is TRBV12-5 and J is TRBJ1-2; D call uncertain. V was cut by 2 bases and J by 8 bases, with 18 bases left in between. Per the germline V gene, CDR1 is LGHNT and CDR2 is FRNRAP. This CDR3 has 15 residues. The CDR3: CASGLPPNQVSGYTF. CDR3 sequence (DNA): TGTGCTAGTGGTTTGCCCCCTAATCAGGTTTCGGGCTACACCTTC.

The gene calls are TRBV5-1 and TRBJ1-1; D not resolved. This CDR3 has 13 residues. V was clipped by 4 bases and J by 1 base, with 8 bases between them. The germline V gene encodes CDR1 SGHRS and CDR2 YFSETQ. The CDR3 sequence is CASSPSSNTEAFF. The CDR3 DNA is TGCGCCAGCAGCCCCTCGTCGAACACTGAAGCTTTCTTT.

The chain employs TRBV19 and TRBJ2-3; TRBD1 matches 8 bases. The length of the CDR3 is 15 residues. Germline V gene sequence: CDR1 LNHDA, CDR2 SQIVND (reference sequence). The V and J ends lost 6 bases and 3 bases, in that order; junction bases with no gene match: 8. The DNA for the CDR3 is TGTGCCAGTAGCAGCACAGGGGGTAGTACAGATACGCAGTATTTT. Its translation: CASSSTGGSTDTQYF.

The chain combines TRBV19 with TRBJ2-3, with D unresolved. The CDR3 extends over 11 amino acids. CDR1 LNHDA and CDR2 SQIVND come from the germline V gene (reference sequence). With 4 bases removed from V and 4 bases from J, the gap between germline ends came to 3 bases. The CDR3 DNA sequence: TGTGCCAGTAGTAATTCAGATACGCAGTATTTT. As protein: CASSNSDTQYF. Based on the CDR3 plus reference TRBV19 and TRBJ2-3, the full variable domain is DGGITQSPKYLFRKEGQNVTLSCEQNLNHDAMYWYRQDPGQGLRLIYYSQIVNDFQKGDIAEGYSVSREKKESFPLTVTSAQKNPTAFYLCASSNSDTQYFGPGTRLTVL.

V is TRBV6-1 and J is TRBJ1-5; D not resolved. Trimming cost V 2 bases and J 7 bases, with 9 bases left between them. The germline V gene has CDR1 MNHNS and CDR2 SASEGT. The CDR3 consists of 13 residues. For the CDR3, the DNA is TGTGCCAGCAGTGAATCGAAACACCAGCCCCAGCATTTT. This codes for CASSESKHQPQHF.

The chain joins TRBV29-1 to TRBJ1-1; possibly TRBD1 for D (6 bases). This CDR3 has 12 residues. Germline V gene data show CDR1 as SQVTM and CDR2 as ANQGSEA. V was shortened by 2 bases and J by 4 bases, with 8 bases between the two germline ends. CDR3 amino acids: CSVEQGPTEAFF. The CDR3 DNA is TGCAGCGTTGAACAGGGGCCCACTGAAGCTTTCTTT. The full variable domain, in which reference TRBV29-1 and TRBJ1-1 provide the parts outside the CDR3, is SAVISQKPSRDICQRGTSLTIQCQVDSQVTMMFWYRQQPGQSLTLIATANQGSEATYESGFVIDKFPISRPNLTFSTLTVSNMSPEDSSIYLCSVEQGPTEAFFGQGTRLTVV.